This TCR beta chain was found in a study of T cells after yellow fever vaccination. The junction had 7 bases not matched to a gene; V was cut back by 5 bases and J by 5 bases. The CDR3 runs 15 residues. Germline CDR1 is SGHVS and CDR2 is FQNEAQ. Using its own MiXCR run on the 5' RACE reads, TCRdb lists one record per CDR3 protein. Here the sample spans approximately 120,000 distinct CDR3 sequences, 8.9% being singletons. Whole-study results and caveats: A large majority of primary-vaccination clones showed up again after the booster (about 96% CD4, around 90% CD8).

As concerns this clonotype: Its specificity is unknown.

Sequenced here: CD8+ T cells sorted from PBMCs, sampled on the day of the yellow fever booster vaccination. This clonotype was obtained from a man aged 18-30 years who received the YFV17D yellow fever vaccine. The V gene is TRBV7-8, the J gene TRBJ2-5, with TRBD2 identical over 11 bases. The CDR3 DNA reads TGTGCCAGCAGCGACATAGCGGGGGGGCTGGAGACCCAGTACTTC. This gives the protein CASSDIAGGLETQYF. Supplemented by reference TRBV7-8 and TRBJ2-5, the full variable domain reads GAGVSQSPRYKVAKRGQDVALRCDPISGHVSLFWYQQALGQGPEFLTYFQNEAQLDKSGLPSDRFFAERPEGSVSTLKIQRTQQEDSAVYLCASSDIAGGLETQYFGPGTRLLVL.